The next 30 T cell receptor beta chains were all read from a single sample in a study of CD8 T cells in ankylosing spondylitis. TCRdb reprocessed the 5' RACE reads with MiXCR, giving one entry per CDR3 protein. Of just under 350,000 distinct CDR3 sequences detected, about 15% appear once; the ten largest clones hold around 0.99%. Sequenced input: blood, either unsorted or a sorted T cell fraction (not recorded which). The origin of the receptors is a male donor with ankylosing spondylitis or in good health (not recorded which).

The chain couples TRBV20-1 to TRBJ1-2; D is unresolved. The CDR3 runs to 11 residues. Germline values: CDR1 DFQATT, CDR2 SNEGSKA (reference sequence). Trimming removed 4 bases at V and 3 bases at J, with 6 bases between. CDR3 protein: CSANGHYGYTF. Here the CDR3 DNA reads TGCAGTGCTAACGGTCACTATGGCTACACCTTC.

This clonotype has only a few counts. The gene calls are TRBV5-1 and TRBJ1-2; tentatively, D is TRBD1 (6 bases). V was cut by 0 bases and J by 5 bases, with 14 bases left in between. This CDR3 spans 15 amino acids. CDR1 SGHRS and CDR2 YFSETQ come from the germline V gene. CDR3 loop: CASSLAGDLGYGYTF. CDR3 nucleotides: TGCGCCAGCAGCTTGGCAGGGGACTTAGGTTATGGCTACACCTTC.

This clonotype was recorded a few times. This rearrangement joins TRBV6-1 to TRBJ2-2, with no clear D. Germline loops: CDR1 MNHNS, CDR2 SASEGT. This CDR3 has 14 amino acids. The V end lost 2 bases, the J end lost 7 bases, and 11 bases lay between the germline ends. CDR3: CASSEYGRGGELFF. The CDR3 DNA is TGTGCCAGCAGTGAATATGGTCGTGGCGGGGAGCTGTTTTTT.

The chain has TRBV29-1 and TRBJ2-7; 10 bases are a match to TRBD2. The CDR3 is 14 residues long. Germline V gives CDR1 SQVTM, CDR2 ANQGSEA. V shed 1 base and J 1 base; nucleotides not matched to a gene: 1. Here the CDR3 DNA reads TGCAGCGTTGAAGCTAGCGGGAGTTCCTACGAGCAGTACTTC. This encodes CSVEASGSSYEQYF.

This clonotype was seen a few times. The J gene is TRBJ1-3, the V gene TRBV10-3; D remains ambiguous. Trimming pared 6 bases from V and 2 bases from J, leaving 5 bases between. CDR3 length equals 12 residues. Germline CDR1 and CDR2: ENHRY and SYGVKD. The CDR3, as DNA: TGTGCCATCAGGGGGACTGGAAACACCATATATTTT. It encodes CAIRGTGNTIYF.

This clonotype was seen at least ten times. This chain connects TRBV20-1 to TRBJ1-6; 9 bases map to TRBD1. The CDR3 consists of 16 residues. V was pared by 4 bases and J by 1 base, with 5 bases of the junction left unmatched. From germline, CDR1 is DFQATT and CDR2 SNEGSKA (reference sequence). DNA of the CDR3: TGCAGTGCTAACGCGGGACAGGGATCCTATAATTCACCCCTCCACTTT. This encodes CSANAGQGSYNSPLHF.

This clonotype was seen a handful of times. The CDR3 coding sequence is TGCGGAAGACTGGAAAACACTGAAGCTTTCTTT. This translates into CGRLENTEAFF. The chain combines TRBV20-1 with TRBJ1-1; no firm D call. This CDR3 has 11 residues. CDR1 and CDR2 from the germline V gene are DFQATT and SNEGSKA (reference sequence).

This clonotype has only a few counts. The V gene is TRBV7-2, the J gene TRBJ1-3; a weak D match, TRBD1 (6 bases). The CDR3 contains 14 residues. The germline gives CDR1 SGHTA, CDR2 FQGNSA. The V and J ends lost 3 bases and 4 bases respectively, with 10 bases between them. CDR3 in DNA: TGTGCCAGCAGCTTTCGGACAGAAGGAAACACCATATATTTT. Protein: CASSFRTEGNTIYF. The variable domain in full, completed from reference TRBV7-2 and TRBJ1-3, reads GAGVSQSPSNKVTEKGKDVELRCDPISGHTALYWYRQSLGQGLEFLIYFQGNSAPDKSGLPSDRFSAERTGGSVSTLTIQRTQQEDSAVYLCASSFRTEGNTIYFGEGSWLTVV.

This sequence joins TRBV3-1 and TRBJ2-5; D is possibly TRBD1 or TRBD2 (5 bases each). Germline V gene lookup returns CDR1 LGHDT and CDR2 YNNKEL (reference sequence). V dropped 7 bases and J dropped 1 base, with 13 bases sitting between them. CDR3 size: 14 residues. Written as DNA, the CDR3 is TGTGCCAGCACCATCGGGGCGCCCCAAGAGACCCAGTACTTC. Protein sequence: CASTIGAPQETQYF.

The chain recombines TRBV18 with TRBJ2-1, with 12 positions matching TRBD2. The CDR3 totals 15 residues. The trim removed 2 bases at V and 12 bases at J, leaving 8 bases unmatched. The germline V gene has CDR1 KGHSH and CDR2 LQKENI. This CDR3 is CASSPGGLAGRGQFF. In DNA form, the CDR3 reads TGTGCCAGCTCACCAGGTGGACTAGCGGGGAGGGGGCAGTTCTTC.

The rearrangement joins TRBV7-8 to TRBJ2-1; 14 bases align to TRBD2. Per the germline V gene, CDR1 is SGHVS and CDR2 is FQNEAQ. The CDR3 covers 16 residues. Trimming took 5 bases from V and 5 from J; bases not matched to a gene: 5. CDR3 DNA: TGTGCCAGCAGCAGACTAGCGGGGGGGCTCCACAATGAGCAGTTCTTC. It encodes CASSRLAGGLHNEQFF.

Of note for this clonotype: One junction end disagrees with the germline gene, perhaps due to a read error. The chain carries TRBV9 and TRBJ1-2, with 7 positions matching TRBD1. This CDR3 is built from 12 residues. Germline V CDR1 and CDR2: SGDLS, YYNGEE. The CDR3 sequence: CASSAGQNIYSF. In nucleotides, the CDR3 is TGTGCCAGCAGCGCGGGACAGAATATCTATTCCTTC.

This clonotype was found a few times. The genes are TRBV3-1 and TRBJ1-2; TRBD1 might be the D (5 bases). Germline values: CDR1 LGHDT, CDR2 YNNKEL (reference sequence). This CDR3 contains 14 residues. Trimming stripped 1 base from V and 4 bases from J, with 10 bases between. The CDR3 DNA sequence: TGTGCCAGCAGCCAAGCGGGGCGGGGCTATGGCTACACCTTC. It yields the protein CASSQAGRGYGYTF.

The chain employs TRBV7-7 and TRBJ2-5; tentatively, D is TRBD2 (6 bases). V lost 5 bases to trimming and J lost 4 bases, with 14 bases between them. The CDR3 extends over 14 amino acids. Germline values: CDR1 SSHAT, CDR2 FNYEAQ (reference sequence). The CDR3 is CASSPLGSGETQYF. The CDR3 region has the DNA TGTGCCAGCAGCCCTCTCGGTAGCGGAGAGACCCAGTACTTC.

This clonotype was counted between two and nine times. The chain couples TRBV25-1 to TRBJ1-2, with TRBD1 matching 10 bases. CDR3 length equals 14 residues. Unmatched junction bases numbered 1, after V lost 2 bases and J lost 4 bases. CDR1 MGHDK and CDR2 SYGVNS come from the germline V gene. CDR3 DNA: TGTGCCAGCAGTGAAGGACAGGGGGGCTATGGCTACACCTTC. Protein product: CASSEGQGGYGYTF.

The sample holds a few counts of this clonotype. V is TRBV9 and J is TRBJ2-6; D uncertain. This CDR3 region has 14 residues. Germline V gene lookup returns CDR1 SGDLS and CDR2 YYNGEE. V shed 2 bases and J shed 0 bases, with 3 bases lying between them. The CDR3 here is CASSVSSGANVLTF. The CDR3 bases are TGTGCCAGCAGCGTCAGCTCTGGGGCCAACGTCCTGACTTTC.

Comments on this clonotype: A read error may be the cause here, since a much bigger clone is one base away. The chain combines TRBV10-3 with TRBJ2-1, with 12 bases aligning to TRBD2. V lost 2 bases, J lost 8 bases, and 13 bases stayed unmatched. The germline CDR1 and CDR2 sequences are ENHRY and SYGVKD. The CDR3 length is 18 residues. The CDR3 DNA follows: TGTGCCATCAGTGAGACCGTGAGACTAGCGGGGGATCGAGATGAGCAGTTCTTC. This codes for CAISETVRLAGDRDEQFF.

CDR3 sequence reads: CASSRQGGVTEAFF. The CDR3 bases are TGTGCCAGCAGCCGACAAGGGGGTGTCACTGAAGCTTTCTTT. The rearrangement uses TRBV3-1 and TRBJ1-1, with TRBD1 as a possible D gene (6 bases). The germline V gene has CDR1 LGHDT and CDR2 YNNKEL (reference sequence). CDR3 length equals 14 residues. The V gene lost 4 bases and the J gene lost 4 bases, with 13 bases spanning the gap. Based on the CDR3 plus reference TRBV3-1 and TRBJ1-1, the full variable domain is DTAVSQTPKYLVTQMGNDKSIKCEQNLGHDTMYWYKQDSKKFLKIMFSYNNKELIINETVPNRFSPKSPDKAHLNLHINSLELGDSAVYFCASSRQGGVTEAFFGQGTRLTVV.

This clonotype was found many times. The chain is built from TRBV27 and TRBJ1-5, with TRBD1 as a possible D gene (6 bases). The CDR3 spans 15 residues. With 5 bases removed from V and 2 bases from J, the gap between germline ends came to 13 bases. Germline CDR1 reads MNHEY; CDR2 reads SMNVEV (reference sequence). CDR3: CASSVTGLGNQPQHF. CDR3 DNA sequence: TGTGCCAGCAGTGTCACAGGGTTAGGCAATCAGCCCCAGCATTTT.

This clonotype was found a few times. Relative to the germline gene, one junction end is altered; a read error may explain this. The rearrangement links TRBV18 to TRBJ2-5; no clear D gene. The CDR3 spans 8 residues. Germline CDR1 and CDR2: KGHSH and LQKENI. Here the CDR3 DNA reads TGTGCCAGCTCACCACCATCTTTC. It is translated as CASSPPSF.

V and J are TRBV29-1 and TRBJ1-2; D call uncertain. In germline, CDR1 is SQVTM, CDR2 ANQGSEA. The germline V and J ends were trimmed by 4 bases and 4 bases, with 4 bases remaining between them. The CDR3 is 10 amino acids. The CDR3: CSVGIYGYTF. CDR3 bases: TGCAGCGTTGGGATCTATGGCTACACCTTC.

This clonotype has a handful of counts. The chain uses TRBV3-1 and TRBJ2-2; TRBD2 agrees at 12 bases. V shed 4 bases, J shed 4 bases, and the junction held 4 bases outside the gene matches. Germline lookup yields CDR1 LGHDT and CDR2 YNNKEL (reference sequence). The CDR3 contains 16 residues. The CDR3 reads CASSLGLAGLTGELFF. The CDR3 nucleotides are TGTGCCAGCAGCCTTGGACTAGCGGGACTCACCGGGGAGCTGTTTTTT.

This clonotype was picked up a small number of times. V usage is TRBV12-3 or TRBV12-4 and J usage is TRBJ1-1; maybe TRBD1 (5 bases). The CDR3 covers 13 residues. V lost 6 bases to trimming and J lost 6 bases, with 14 bases between them. CDR3: CASRQQGTPEAFF. The CDR3 DNA follows: TGTGCCAGCAGACAGCAGGGTACCCCTGAAGCTTTCTTT.

A few counts support this clonotype. The V and J genes are TRBV9 and TRBJ2-3; D call uncertain. The germline V gene encodes CDR1 SGDLS and CDR2 YYNGEE. CDR3 size: 13 residues. Trimming pared 0 bases from V and 5 bases from J, leaving 7 bases between. In DNA, the CDR3 is TGTGCCAGCAGCGTAGGGGTAGAAGATACGCAGTATTTT. Translating gives CASSVGVEDTQYF.

This clonotype was picked up one time. The rearrangement links TRBV12-3 or TRBV12-4 to TRBJ2-1, with D perhaps being TRBD1 or TRBD2 (6 bases each). Trimming took 3 bases from V and 10 from J, leaving 19 bases between them. The length of the CDR3 is 15 residues. CDR3 sequence reads: CASSFRGLARGEQFF. The CDR3 region has the DNA TGTGCCAGCAGTTTCAGGGGACTCGCGAGGGGGGAGCAGTTCTTC.

In its sample, this clonotype was seen many times. This chain connects TRBV4-2 to TRBJ2-7; TRBD2 might be the D (6 bases). CDR1 and CDR2 (germline): LGHNA, YNFKEQ. V was shortened by 0 bases and J by 1 base, with 16 bases between the two germline ends. The CDR3 spans 17 residues. CDR3: CASSQDRRTGVSYEQYF. The CDR3 DNA sequence: TGTGCCAGCAGCCAAGATCGAAGAACGGGGGTGTCCTACGAGCAGTACTTC.

The rearrangement uses TRBV12-3 or TRBV12-4 and TRBJ1-3, with D maybe TRBD1 (6 bases). The V end was cut by 5 bases, the J end by 2 bases, with 22 bases between. The CDR3 has 18 residues. The chain's CDR3 is CASSGPWGGGSPGNTIYF. The CDR3 DNA reads TGTGCCAGCAGTGGACCCTGGGGAGGGGGATCTCCTGGAAACACCATATATTTT.

This clonotype was picked up a small number of times. V usage is TRBV27 and J usage is TRBJ2-7; TRBD2 is a possible D gene (5 bases). This CDR3 has 13 residues. Germline CDR1 MNHEY, CDR2 SMNVEV (reference sequence). Trimming stripped 6 bases from V and 2 bases from J, with 11 bases between. Here the CDR3 reads CASRGSNPYEQYF. The CDR3 DNA sequence: TGTGCCAGCAGGGGGAGCAACCCCTACGAGCAGTACTTC.

CDR3 protein: CASSDHNEQFF. CDR3 sequence (DNA): TGTGCCAGCAGTGACCACAATGAGCAGTTCTTC. The V call is TRBV2, the J call TRBJ2-1; D remains ambiguous. V was cut by 3 bases and J by 5 bases, with 2 bases left in between. From germline, CDR1 is SNHLY and CDR2 FYNNEI. The CDR3 consists of 11 residues.

In its sample, this clonotype was seen a few times. The chain uses TRBV15 and TRBJ2-1, with TRBD2 matching 8 bases. The ends lost 0 bases at V and 4 bases at J; junction bases unmatched: 5. CDR3 length: 16 residues. Germline V gene data show CDR1 as LNHNV and CDR2 as YYDKDF (reference sequence). CDR3 region: CATSRDRSGGYNEQFF. The DNA of the CDR3 is TGTGCCACCAGCAGAGATCGAAGCGGGGGTTACAATGAGCAGTTCTTC. The entire variable domain, with the rest obtained from reference TRBV15 and TRBJ2-1, is as follows: DAMVIQNPRYQVTQFGKPVTLSCSQTLNHNVMYWYQQKSSQAPKLLFHYYDKDFNNEADTPDNFQSRRPNTSFCFLDIRSPGLGDTAMYLCATSRDRSGGYNEQFFGPGTRLTVL.